The T cell receptor (beta chain) under discussion was sequenced for a study of cytomegalovirus exposure and HLA in healthy donors. Regarding the study as a whole: By HLA locus, TCR association rates varied in a later analysis, with DRB1 showing the most and HLA-C the fewest.

On this clone itself: The antigen remains unidentified.

The CDR3 totals 12 residues. The germline gives CDR1 SGHNT, CDR2 YYREEE (reference sequence). Deletions cut 4 bases from V and 7 bases from J, with 12 bases between. Use of 60 Vbeta and 13 Jbeta primers characterized the PCR. TCRdb's table, derived via immunoSEQ multiplex PCR, lists solely in-frame clones and lacks some. Among approximately 100,000 clones listed, less than 85% were seen once. Sample: PBMCs. The clonotype was recovered from a man in his sixties in good health and CMV-seronegative. The genes are TRBV5-4 and TRBJ2-7, with D tentatively TRBD1 (6 bases). CDR3 DNA sequence: TGTGCCAGCAGCCTAACCAGGGGAGAGCAGTACTTC. Translated, it gives CASSLTRGEQYF.